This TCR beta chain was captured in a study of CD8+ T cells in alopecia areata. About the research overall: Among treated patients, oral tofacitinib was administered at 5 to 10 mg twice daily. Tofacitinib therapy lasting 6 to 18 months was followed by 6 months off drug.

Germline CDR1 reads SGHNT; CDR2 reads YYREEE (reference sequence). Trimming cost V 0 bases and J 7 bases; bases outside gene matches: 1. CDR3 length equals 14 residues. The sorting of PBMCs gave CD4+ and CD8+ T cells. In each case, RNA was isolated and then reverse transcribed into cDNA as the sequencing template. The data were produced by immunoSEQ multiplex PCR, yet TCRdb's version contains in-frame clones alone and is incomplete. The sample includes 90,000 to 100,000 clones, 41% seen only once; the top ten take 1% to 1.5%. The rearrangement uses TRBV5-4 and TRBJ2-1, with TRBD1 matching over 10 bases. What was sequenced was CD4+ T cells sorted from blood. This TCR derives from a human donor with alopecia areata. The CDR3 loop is CASSLGGQGNEQFF. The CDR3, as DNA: TGTGCCAGCAGCTTGGGGGGACAGGGGAATGAGCAGTTCTTC.